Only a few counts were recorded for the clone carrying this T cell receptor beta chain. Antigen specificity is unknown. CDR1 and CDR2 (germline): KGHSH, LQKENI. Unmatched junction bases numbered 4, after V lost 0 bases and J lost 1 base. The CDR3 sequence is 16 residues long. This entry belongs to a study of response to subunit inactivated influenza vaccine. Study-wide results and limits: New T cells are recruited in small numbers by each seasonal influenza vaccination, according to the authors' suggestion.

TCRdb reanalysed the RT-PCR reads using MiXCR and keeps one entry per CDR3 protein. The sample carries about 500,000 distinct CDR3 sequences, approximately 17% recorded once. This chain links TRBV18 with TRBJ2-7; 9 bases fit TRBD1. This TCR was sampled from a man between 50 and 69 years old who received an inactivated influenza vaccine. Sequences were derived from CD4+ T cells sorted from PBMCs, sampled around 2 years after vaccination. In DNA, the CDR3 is TGTGCCAGCTCACCACCTAAAGGGACAGGGTCCTACGAGCAGTACTTC. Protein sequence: CASSPPKGTGSYEQYF.